What follows are 2 T cell receptor beta chains derived from one specimen sequenced in a study of blood T cell repertoires in COVID-19. Assay used: immunoSEQ multiplex PCR; TCRdb lists only in-frame clones, some missing. Seen here are approximately 340,000 clones, 65% to 85% observed once, and the top ten hold almost 3%. Sequenced sample: peripheral blood. The receptor source for this set is a man aged 25 to 40 with active or convalescent COVID-19.

V usage is TRBV18 and J usage is TRBJ2-7; D ambiguous. V was pared by 5 bases and J by 2 bases, with 4 bases between. In germline, CDR1 is KGHSH, CDR2 LQKENI. The CDR3 extends over 11 amino acids. CDR3 region: CASSSAYEQYF. CDR3 bases: TGTGCCAGCTCATCCGCCTACGAGCAGTACTTC.

The V call is TRBV5-1, the J call TRBJ2-7, with D possibly TRBD1 on 5 matching bases. This CDR3 region has 13 residues. Germline-derived CDR1 and CDR2 are SGHRS and YFSETQ. V lost 0 bases, J lost 7 bases, and 11 bases lay in between. Written as DNA, the CDR3 is TGCGCCAGCAGCTTGGCCCCAGCAGGGGAGCAGTACTTC. As protein: CASSLAPAGEQYF.